The clone carrying this T cell receptor (beta chain) came up a few times. Its cognate antigen is unknown. The sample comes from a study of identical twins. Study-level findings and limits: Partly confounded zero-insertion analyses could result from invariant MAIT and iNKT cells. Twins showed weaker excess sharing in their beta out-of-frame sequences.

This CDR3 contains 17 residues. Trimming left V 1 base short and J 4 bases short, with 17 bases between. Germline V lookup: CDR1 LNHNV, CDR2 YYDKDF (reference sequence). It was template switching that added a universal primer site, and there were unique molecular identifiers on the cDNA. One entry per CDR3 protein results from TCRdb running MiXCR on the 5' RACE reads. The table includes about 250,000 distinct CDR3 sequences, about 8% detected once. The sample was also linked to a second study, of yellow fever vaccine responses in identical twins.

The specimen sequenced was CD8+ T cells sorted from blood. V and J are TRBV15 and TRBJ2-1; D might be TRBD1 (6 bases). This receptor was identified in a woman between 18 and 29 years old in good health. CDR3 protein: CATSRAARDIRYNEQFF. CDR3 DNA sequence: TGTGCCACCAGCAGAGCCGCCCGGGACATTAGGTACAATGAGCAGTTCTTC.